This passage covers 21 T cell receptor beta chains from one sample sequenced in a study of cytomegalovirus exposure and HLA in healthy donors (dated by TCRdb to about 2017). Library preparation used the immunoSEQ multiplex PCR assay. A mixture of 60 forward primers for TCR Vbeta segments and 13 reverse primers for TCR Jbeta segments was used in the multiplex PCR. Entries here come from immuneACCESS through TCRdb and include only in-frame sequences with V and J called. Some clones fail to appear in such tables; in the studies checked, an unresolved V gene covers under half of the shortfall, and the cause of the remainder is unknown. Counted in this sample were around 130,000 clones; more than 80% of them appeared once. Of the sample, under 7.5% is held by the ten largest clones. The sequenced material came from PBMCs. The receptors were gathered from a woman aged 25 to 39 in good health and CMV-seropositive.

This rearrangement joins TRBV29-1 to TRBJ1-1; TRBD1 might be the D (5 bases). The CDR3 totals 13 residues. Trimming shortened V by 1 base and J by 1 base, and 7 bases separated the two germline ends. Per the germline V gene, CDR1 is SQVTM and CDR2 is ANQGSEA. CDR3 DNA sequence: TGCAGCGTTGAAGGCCAGGGGAACACTGAAGCTTTCTTT. It codes for CSVEGQGNTEAFF. Full variable domain (rest looked up from reference TRBV29-1 and TRBJ1-1): SAVISQKPSRDICQRGTSLTIQCQVDSQVTMMFWYRQQPGQSLTLIATANQGSEATYESGFVIDKFPISRPNLTFSTLTVSNMSPEDSSIYLCSVEGQGNTEAFFGQGTRLTVV.

V is TRBV14 and J is TRBJ1-1, with D unclear. With 3 bases removed from V and 8 bases from J, the gap between germline ends came to 7 bases. Looked up from germline, CDR1 is SGHDN and CDR2 is FVKESK. CDR3 size: 11 residues. DNA of the CDR3: TGTGCCAGCAGCCACAGTCCAGAAGCTTTCTTT. Amino acid sequence: CASSHSPEAFF.

This chain joins TRBV28 and TRBJ2-7; perhaps TRBD1 as D (6 bases). Trimming stripped 4 bases from V and 0 bases from J, with 13 bases between. The CDR3 consists of 15 residues. Germline assignment: CDR1 MDHEN and CDR2 SYDVKM. DNA for the CDR3: TGTGCCAGCAGTTCCCCAGGGGCCGACTCCTACGAGCAGTACTTC. Protein: CASSSPGADSYEQYF.

The gene calls are TRBV7-2 and TRBJ2-7, with D hard to call. Per the germline V gene, CDR1 is SGHTA and CDR2 is FQGNSA. CDR3 length: 12 residues. V dropped 6 bases and J dropped 2 bases, with 8 bases sitting between them. This CDR3 is CASRSLTYEQYF. DNA of the CDR3: TGTGCCAGCAGATCGTTAACCTACGAGCAGTACTTC.

This sequence joins TRBV27 and TRBJ1-2; D unclear. Per the germline V gene, CDR1 is MNHEY and CDR2 is SMNVEV (reference sequence). With 4 bases removed from V and 3 bases from J, the gap between germline ends came to 9 bases. This CDR3 is built from 13 residues. Here the CDR3 reads CASSSNMDYGYTF. As DNA, the CDR3 is TGTGCCAGCAGTTCAAACATGGACTATGGCTACACCTTC.

This clone was seen a handful of times. The J gene is TRBJ2-5, the V gene TRBV25-1, with D possibly being TRBD2 (5 bases). The V and J ends lost 6 bases and 4 bases respectively, with 9 bases between them. The CDR3 runs to 12 residues. Looked up from germline, CDR1 is MGHDK and CDR2 is SYGVNS. DNA for the CDR3: TGTGCCAGCAGGTCGAGCGGAGAGACCCAGTACTTC. Residues: CASRSSGETQYF.

This rearrangement joins TRBV6-1 to TRBJ2-7; TRBD1 might be the D (5 bases). The CDR3 consists of 15 residues. Per germline, CDR1 MNHNS and CDR2 SASEGT. V gave up 7 bases and J gave up 2 bases, with 18 bases separating them. CDR3 DNA sequence: TGTGCCAGCAAAATGGAACCAGGGTCCCCCTACGAGCAGTACTTC. It translates to CASKMEPGSPYEQYF.

In its sample, this clone was seen a few times. The gene calls are TRBV2 and TRBJ2-5; possible D gene TRBD2, 6 bases. This CDR3 is built from 14 residues. V was cut by 7 bases and J by 3 bases, with 15 bases left in between. The germline CDR1 and CDR2 sequences are SNHLY and FYNNEI. As DNA, the CDR3 is TGTGCCAGCAATCGGGGCGGGGTAAAAGAGACCCAGTACTTC. It translates to CASNRGGVKETQYF.

The genes are TRBV18 and TRBJ1-6, with TRBD1 as a possible D gene (6 bases). CDR1 KGHSH and CDR2 LQKENI come from the germline V gene. V lost 3 bases and J 9 bases, leaving 18 bases between the germline ends. This CDR3 spans 16 amino acids. CDR3 region: CASSPQGLLKGSPLHF. The DNA of the CDR3 is TGTGCCAGCTCACCTCAGGGGCTACTAAAGGGTTCACCCCTCCACTTT.

The J gene is TRBJ2-7, the V gene TRBV28; no reliable D call. Trimming took off 6 bases at V and 6 bases at J, with 12 bases between the two ends. Germline lookup yields CDR1 MDHEN and CDR2 SYDVKM. The CDR3 sequence is 12 residues long. The CDR3 region is CASSFGSGEQYF. The CDR3 DNA follows: TGTGCCAGCAGCTTCGGGTCGGGCGAGCAGTACTTC.

This chain joins TRBV7-3 and TRBJ2-5; the D gene is possibly TRBD1 (6 bases). Germline lookup yields CDR1 SGHTA and CDR2 FQGTGA. With 2 bases removed from V and 0 bases from J, the gap between germline ends came to 7 bases. The CDR3 is 14 residues long. CDR3 region: CASSLQGNQETQYF. CDR3 nucleotides: TGTGCCAGCAGCTTACAGGGGAACCAAGAGACCCAGTACTTC.

The V gene is TRBV18, the J gene TRBJ2-5; the match to TRBD2 covers 13 bases. This CDR3 has 15 residues. V was clipped by 2 bases and J by 6 bases; unmatched bases: 3. The germline CDR1 and CDR2 sequences are KGHSH and LQKENI. CDR3 sequence (DNA): TGTGCCAGCTCACCAGGACTAGCGGGGGACAAGACCCAGTACTTC. Protein: CASSPGLAGDKTQYF.

This chain joins TRBV7-2 and TRBJ1-1; 7 positions match TRBD1. This CDR3 is built from 13 residues. J was trimmed by 8 bases and V by 8 bases; bases with no gene match: 11. The germline gives CDR1 SGHTA, CDR2 FQGNSA. The CDR3 DNA reads as TGTGCCAGCGGAGGGGGCGCGAAGACCGAAGCTTTCTTT. It is translated as CASGGGAKTEAFF. Supplemented by reference TRBV7-2 and TRBJ1-1, the full variable domain reads GAGVSQSPSNKVTEKGKDVELRCDPISGHTALYWYRQSLGQGLEFLIYFQGNSAPDKSGLPSDRFSAERTGGSVSTLTIQRTQQEDSAVYLCASGGGAKTEAFFGQGTRLTVV.

In the case of this clone: This sample includes further DNA sequences coding for the same CDR3. The CDR3 here is CASSLDSYGYTF. CDR3 bases: TGTGCCAGCAGTTTGGACAGCTATGGCTACACCTTC. The rearrangement uses TRBV28 and TRBJ1-2, with a weak D call TRBD1 (6 bases). V was clipped by 3 bases and J by 4 bases, with 6 bases between them. CDR3 length: 12 residues. The germline V gene has CDR1 MDHEN and CDR2 SYDVKM.

There are a few counts of this clone. This chain links TRBV21-1 with TRBJ2-3; TRBD2, the table's D call, lacks a check against the DNA. TRBV21-1 is flagged as a pseudogene. The CDR3 has 14 residues. This CDR3 reads CASSTKAGTVTQYF. The CDR3 DNA follows: TGTGCCAGCAGCACTAAGGCGGGAACAGTTACGCAGTATTTT.

This chain uses TRBV21-1 with TRBJ2-5; the table's D call, TRBD1, has no DNA check behind it. The DNA end is a closer match to TRBJ2-7, so the J assignment may be wrong. TRBV21-1 constitutes a pseudogene. CDR3 size: 17 residues. As DNA, the CDR3 is TGTGCCAGCAGCAAAGAGAAGGGACAACGGTCGTCCTACGAGCAGTACTTC. It specifies CASSKEKGQRSSYEQYF.

The chain combines TRBV15 with TRBJ1-2, with TRBD1 matching 8 bases. The CDR3 contains 14 residues. Per the germline V gene, CDR1 is LNHNV and CDR2 is YYDKDF (reference sequence). With V trimmed by 6 bases and J by 8 bases, 11 bases remained unmatched. The CDR3 spells CATSPMDREGGYTF. CDR3 bases: TGTGCCACCAGTCCCATGGACAGGGAAGGCGGCTACACCTTC.

This CDR3 reads CASSVTGTDPGNTIYF. Written as DNA, the CDR3 is TGTGCCAGCAGTGTAACCGGGACAGACCCTGGAAACACCATATATTTT. The V gene is TRBV28, the J gene TRBJ1-3; TRBD1 aligns across 7 bases. The germline CDR1 and CDR2 sequences are MDHEN and SYDVKM. CDR3 length: 16 amino acids. V was clipped by 5 bases and J by 2 bases; unmatched bases: 9. Full variable domain (outside the CDR3, taken from reference TRBV28 and TRBJ1-3): DVKVTQSSRYLVKRTGEKVFLECVQDMDHENMFWYRQDPGLGLRLIYFSYDVKMKEKGDIPEGYSVSREKKERFSLILESASTNQTSMYLCASSVTGTDPGNTIYFGEGSWLTVV.

The chain joins TRBV6-1 to TRBJ2-1; D may be TRBD2 (5 bases). Trimming stripped 6 bases from V and 4 bases from J, with 7 bases between. Looked up from germline, CDR1 is MNHNS and CDR2 is SASEGT. This CDR3 has 12 residues. Written as DNA, the CDR3 is TGTGCCAGCAGCCGGACTTACAATGAGCAGTTCTTC. Amino acid sequence: CASSRTYNEQFF.

The V gene is TRBV6-6, the J gene TRBJ2-5, with a possible D match to TRBD1 (9 bases). V lost 6 bases, J lost 4 bases, and 21 bases lay in between. Germline V gene sequence: CDR1 MNHNY, CDR2 SVGAGI (reference sequence). CDR3 length: 16 amino acids. The CDR3 DNA is TGTGCCAGCAGCCGGGGGGGCGGGACAGGGTTAGAGACCCAGTACTTC. This gives the protein CASSRGGGTGLETQYF.

To note about this clone: The sample contains more than one DNA sequence encoding this CDR3. The chain has TRBV15 and TRBJ2-5; TRBD1 might be the D (5 bases). V was pared by 0 bases and J by 4 bases, with 6 bases between. Per the germline V gene, CDR1 is LNHNV and CDR2 is YYDKDF (reference sequence). The CDR3 sequence is 13 residues long. The CDR3 sequence: CATSRDRGETQYF. In nucleotides, the CDR3 is TGTGCCACCAGCAGAGATAGGGGAGAGACCCAGTACTTC.